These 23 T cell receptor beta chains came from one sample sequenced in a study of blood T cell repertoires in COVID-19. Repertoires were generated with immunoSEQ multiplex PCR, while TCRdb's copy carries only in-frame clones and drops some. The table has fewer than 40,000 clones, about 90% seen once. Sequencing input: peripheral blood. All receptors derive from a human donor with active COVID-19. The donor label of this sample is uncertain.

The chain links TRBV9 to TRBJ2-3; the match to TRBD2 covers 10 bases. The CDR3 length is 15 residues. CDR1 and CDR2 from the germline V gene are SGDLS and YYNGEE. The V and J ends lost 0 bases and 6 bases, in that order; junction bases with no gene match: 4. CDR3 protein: CASSVEAGGRDTQYF. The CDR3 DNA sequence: TGTGCCAGCAGCGTAGAAGCGGGGGGGCGGGATACGCAGTATTTT.

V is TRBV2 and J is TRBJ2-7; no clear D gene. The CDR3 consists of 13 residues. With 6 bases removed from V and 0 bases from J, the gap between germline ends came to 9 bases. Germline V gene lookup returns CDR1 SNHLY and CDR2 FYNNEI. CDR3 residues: CASSLLSSYEQYF. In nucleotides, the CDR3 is TGTGCCAGCAGCTTACTTAGCTCCTACGAGCAGTACTTC.

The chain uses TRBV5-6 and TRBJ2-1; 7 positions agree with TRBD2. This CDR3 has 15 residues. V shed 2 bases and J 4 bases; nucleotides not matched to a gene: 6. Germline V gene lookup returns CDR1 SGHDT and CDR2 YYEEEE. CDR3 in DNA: TGTGCCAGCAGCTTCCTAGCGGACCCTTACAATGAGCAGTTCTTC. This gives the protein CASSFLADPYNEQFF. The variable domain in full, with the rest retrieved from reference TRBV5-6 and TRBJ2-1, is DAGVTQSPTHLIKTRGQQVTLRCSPKSGHDTVSWYQQALGQGPQFIFQYYEEEERQRGNFPDRFSGHQFPNYSSELNVNALLLGDSALYLCASSFLADPYNEQFFGPGTRLTVL.

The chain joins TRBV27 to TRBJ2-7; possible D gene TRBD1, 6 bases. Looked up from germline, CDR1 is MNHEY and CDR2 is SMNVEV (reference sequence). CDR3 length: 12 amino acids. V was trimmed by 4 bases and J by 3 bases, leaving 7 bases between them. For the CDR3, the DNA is TGTGCCAGCAGTTCAGGGGTCTACGAGCAGTACTTC. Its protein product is CASSSGVYEQYF.

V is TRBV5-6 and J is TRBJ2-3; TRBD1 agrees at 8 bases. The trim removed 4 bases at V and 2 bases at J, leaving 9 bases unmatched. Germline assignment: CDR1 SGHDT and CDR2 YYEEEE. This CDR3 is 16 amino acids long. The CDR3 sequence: CASSQGWTGTTDTQYF. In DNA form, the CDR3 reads TGTGCCAGCAGCCAGGGGTGGACAGGGACCACAGATACGCAGTATTTT.

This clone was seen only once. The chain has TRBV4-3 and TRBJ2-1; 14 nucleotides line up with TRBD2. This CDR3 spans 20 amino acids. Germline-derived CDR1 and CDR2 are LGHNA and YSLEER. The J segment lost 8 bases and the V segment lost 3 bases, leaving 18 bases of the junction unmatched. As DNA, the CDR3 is TGCGCCAGCAGCCACCCCCGGACTAGCGGGGGGCCCCCCCCACAATATGAGCAGTTCTTC. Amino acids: CASSHPRTSGGPPPQYEQFF.

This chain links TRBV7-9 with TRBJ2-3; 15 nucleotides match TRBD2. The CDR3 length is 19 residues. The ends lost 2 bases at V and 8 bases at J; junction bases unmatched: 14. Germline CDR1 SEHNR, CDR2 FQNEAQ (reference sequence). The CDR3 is CASSLPYGTSGGKIGTQYF. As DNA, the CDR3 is TGTGCCAGCAGCTTACCTTATGGGACTAGCGGGGGGAAGATAGGTACGCAGTATTTT.

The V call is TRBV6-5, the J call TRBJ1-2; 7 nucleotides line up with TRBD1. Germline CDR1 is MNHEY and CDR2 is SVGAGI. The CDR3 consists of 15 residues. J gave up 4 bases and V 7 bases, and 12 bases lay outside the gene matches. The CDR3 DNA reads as TGTGCCAGCAACAGGGGAAGGGGGACCTTCTATGGCTACACCTTC. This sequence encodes CASNRGRGTFYGYTF.

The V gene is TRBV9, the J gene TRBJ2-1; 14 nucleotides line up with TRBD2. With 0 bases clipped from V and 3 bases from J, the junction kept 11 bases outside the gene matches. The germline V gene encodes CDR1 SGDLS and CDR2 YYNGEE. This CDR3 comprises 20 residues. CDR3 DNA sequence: TGTGCCAGCAGCGTAGTTCTTCGGGGGACTAGCGGGAGCCTCTACAATGAGCAGTTCTTC. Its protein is CASSVVLRGTSGSLYNEQFF.

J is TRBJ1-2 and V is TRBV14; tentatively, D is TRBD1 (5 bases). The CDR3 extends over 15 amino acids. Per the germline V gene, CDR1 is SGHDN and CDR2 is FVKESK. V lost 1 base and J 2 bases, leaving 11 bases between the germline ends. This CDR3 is CASSQGGTRNYGYTF. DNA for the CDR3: TGTGCCAGCAGCCAAGGCGGGACTCGAAACTATGGCTACACCTTC.

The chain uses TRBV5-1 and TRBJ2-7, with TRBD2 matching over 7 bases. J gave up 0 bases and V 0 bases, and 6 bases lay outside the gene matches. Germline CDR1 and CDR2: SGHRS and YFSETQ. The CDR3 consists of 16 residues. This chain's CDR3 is CASSLAWEGSSYEQYF. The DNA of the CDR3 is TGCGCCAGCAGCTTGGCCTGGGAGGGGAGCTCCTACGAGCAGTACTTC. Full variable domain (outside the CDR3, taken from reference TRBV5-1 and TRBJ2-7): KAGVTQTPRYLIKTRGQQVTLSCSPISGHRSVSWYQQTPGQGLQFLFEYFSETQRNKGNFPGRFSGRQFSNSRSEMNVSTLELGDSALYLCASSLAWEGSSYEQYFGPGTRLTVT.

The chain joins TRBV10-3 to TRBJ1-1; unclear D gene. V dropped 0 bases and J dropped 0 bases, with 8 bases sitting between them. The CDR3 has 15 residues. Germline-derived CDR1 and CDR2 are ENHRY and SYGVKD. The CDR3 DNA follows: TGTGCCATCAGTGAGTCCGGCAGGCTGAACACTGAAGCTTTCTTT. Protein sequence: CAISESGRLNTEAFF.

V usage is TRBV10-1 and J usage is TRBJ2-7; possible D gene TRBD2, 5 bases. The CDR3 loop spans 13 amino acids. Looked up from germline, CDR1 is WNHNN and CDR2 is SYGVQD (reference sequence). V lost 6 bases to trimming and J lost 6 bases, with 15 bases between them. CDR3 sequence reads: CASREDYSGEQYF. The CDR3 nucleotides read TGCGCCAGCAGGGAAGACTACTCTGGCGAGCAGTACTTC.

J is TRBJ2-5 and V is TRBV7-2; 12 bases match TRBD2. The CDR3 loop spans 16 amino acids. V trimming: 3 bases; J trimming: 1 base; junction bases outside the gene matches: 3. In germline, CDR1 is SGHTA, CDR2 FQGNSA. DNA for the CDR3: TGTGCCAGCAGCTTGACTAGCGGGGGCCTCCAAGAGACCCAGTACTTC. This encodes CASSLTSGGLQETQYF.

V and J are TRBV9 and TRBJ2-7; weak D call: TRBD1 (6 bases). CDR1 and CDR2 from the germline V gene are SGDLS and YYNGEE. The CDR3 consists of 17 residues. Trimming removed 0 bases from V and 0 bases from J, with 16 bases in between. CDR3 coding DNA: TGTGCCAGCAGCGTAGGATTTAAGGACAGTGGCTCCTACGAGCAGTACTTC. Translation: CASSVGFKDSGSYEQYF. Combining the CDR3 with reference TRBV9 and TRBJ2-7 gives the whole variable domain DSGVTQTPKHLITATGQRVTLRCSPRSGDLSVYWYQQSLDQGLQFLIQYYNGEERAKGNILERFSAQQFPDLHSELNLSSLELGDSALYFCASSVGFKDSGSYEQYFGPGTRLTVT.

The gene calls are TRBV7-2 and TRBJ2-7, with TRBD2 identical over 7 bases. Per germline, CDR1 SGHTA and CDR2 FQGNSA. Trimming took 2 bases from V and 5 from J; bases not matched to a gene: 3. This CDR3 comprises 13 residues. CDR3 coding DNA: TGTGCCAGCAGCTTAAGCGGGACCCACGAGCAGTACTTC. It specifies CASSLSGTHEQYF.

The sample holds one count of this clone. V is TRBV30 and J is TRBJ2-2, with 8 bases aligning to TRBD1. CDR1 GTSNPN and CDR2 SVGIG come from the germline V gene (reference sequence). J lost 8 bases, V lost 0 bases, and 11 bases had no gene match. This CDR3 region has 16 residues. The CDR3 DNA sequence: TGTGCCTGGAGTGTAAAAGGACAGGGTCTTTCGGGGGAGCTGTTTTTT. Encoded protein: CAWSVKGQGLSGELFF. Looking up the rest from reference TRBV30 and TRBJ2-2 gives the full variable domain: SQTIHQWPATLVQPVGSPLSLECTVEGTSNPNLYWYRQAAGRGLQLLFYSVGIGQISSEVPQNLSASRPQDRQFILSSKKLLLSDSGFYLCAWSVKGQGLSGELFFGEGSRLTVL.

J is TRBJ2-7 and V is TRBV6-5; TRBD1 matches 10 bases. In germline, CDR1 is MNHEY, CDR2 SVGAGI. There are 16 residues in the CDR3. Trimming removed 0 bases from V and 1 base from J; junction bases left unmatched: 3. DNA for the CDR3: TGTGCCAGCAGTTACTCGGGGGACAGGGGTTCCTACGAGCAGTACTTC. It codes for CASSYSGDRGSYEQYF.

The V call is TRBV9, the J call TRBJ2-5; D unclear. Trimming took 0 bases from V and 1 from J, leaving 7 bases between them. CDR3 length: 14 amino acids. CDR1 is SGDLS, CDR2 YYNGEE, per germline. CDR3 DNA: TGTGCCAGCAGCGTAGGGGCAGGCCAAGAGACCCAGTACTTC. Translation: CASSVGAGQETQYF. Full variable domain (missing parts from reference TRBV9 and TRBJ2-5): DSGVTQTPKHLITATGQRVTLRCSPRSGDLSVYWYQQSLDQGLQFLIQYYNGEERAKGNILERFSAQQFPDLHSELNLSSLELGDSALYFCASSVGAGQETQYFGPGTRLLVL.

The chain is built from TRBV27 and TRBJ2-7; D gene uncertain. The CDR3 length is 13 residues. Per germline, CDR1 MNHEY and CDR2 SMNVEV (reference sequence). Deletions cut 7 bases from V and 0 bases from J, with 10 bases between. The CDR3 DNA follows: TGTGCCAGCACCCGAAGTAGCTCCTACGAGCAGTACTTC. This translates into CASTRSSSYEQYF.

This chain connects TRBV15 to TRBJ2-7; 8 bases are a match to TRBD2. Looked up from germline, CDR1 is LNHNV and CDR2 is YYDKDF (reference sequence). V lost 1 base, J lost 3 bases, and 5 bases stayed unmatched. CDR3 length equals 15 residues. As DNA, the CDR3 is TGTGCCACCAGCAGAGCGGGGGGGGCAAACTACGAGCAGTACTTC. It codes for CATSRAGGANYEQYF.

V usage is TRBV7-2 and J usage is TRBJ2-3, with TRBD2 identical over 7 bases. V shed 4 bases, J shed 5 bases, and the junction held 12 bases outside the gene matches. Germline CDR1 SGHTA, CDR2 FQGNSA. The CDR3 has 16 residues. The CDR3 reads CASSSPMGGPGDTQYF. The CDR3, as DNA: TGTGCCAGCAGCTCCCCAATGGGAGGGCCGGGAGATACGCAGTATTTT. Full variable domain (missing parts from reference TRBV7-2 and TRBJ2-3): GAGVSQSPSNKVTEKGKDVELRCDPISGHTALYWYRQSLGQGLEFLIYFQGNSAPDKSGLPSDRFSAERTGGSVSTLTIQRTQQEDSAVYLCASSSPMGGPGDTQYFGPGTRLTVL.

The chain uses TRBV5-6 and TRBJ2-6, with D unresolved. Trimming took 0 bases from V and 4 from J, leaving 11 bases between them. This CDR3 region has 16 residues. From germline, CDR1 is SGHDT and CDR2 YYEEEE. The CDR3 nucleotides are TGTGCCAGCAGCTTGGGGCAGGCCTACGGGGCCAACGTCCTGACTTTC. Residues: CASSLGQAYGANVLTF.